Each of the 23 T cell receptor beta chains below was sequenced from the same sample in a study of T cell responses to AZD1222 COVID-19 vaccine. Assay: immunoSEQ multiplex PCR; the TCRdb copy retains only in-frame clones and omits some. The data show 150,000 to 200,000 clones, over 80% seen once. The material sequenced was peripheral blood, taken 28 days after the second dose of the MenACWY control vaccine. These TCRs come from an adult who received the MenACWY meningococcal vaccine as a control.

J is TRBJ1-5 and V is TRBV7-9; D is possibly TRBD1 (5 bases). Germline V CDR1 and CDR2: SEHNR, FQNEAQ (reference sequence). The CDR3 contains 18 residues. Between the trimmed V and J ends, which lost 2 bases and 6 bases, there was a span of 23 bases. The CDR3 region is CASSLWGDRQRGGQPQHF. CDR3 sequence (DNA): TGTGCCAGCAGCTTATGGGGGGACCGGCAGCGTGGGGGTCAGCCCCAGCATTTT.

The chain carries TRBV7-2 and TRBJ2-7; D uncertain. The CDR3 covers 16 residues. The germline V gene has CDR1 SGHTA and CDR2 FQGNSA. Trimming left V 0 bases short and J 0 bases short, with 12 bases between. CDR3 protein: CASSLAPHTSSYEQYF. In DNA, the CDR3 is TGTGCCAGCAGCTTAGCGCCCCACACGAGCTCCTACGAGCAGTACTTC.

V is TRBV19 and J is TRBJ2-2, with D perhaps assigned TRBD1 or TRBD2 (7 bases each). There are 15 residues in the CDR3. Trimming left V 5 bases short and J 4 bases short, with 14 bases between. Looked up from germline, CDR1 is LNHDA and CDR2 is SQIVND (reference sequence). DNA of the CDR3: TGTGCCAGTAGTTCCCAGGGGGAGGGCACCGGGGAGCTGTTTTTT. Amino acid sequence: CASSSQGEGTGELFF. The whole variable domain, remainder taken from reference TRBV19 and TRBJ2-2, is DGGITQSPKYLFRKEGQNVTLSCEQNLNHDAMYWYRQDPGQGLRLIYYSQIVNDFQKGDIAEGYSVSREKKESFPLTVTSAQKNPTAFYLCASSSQGEGTGELFFGEGSRLTVL.

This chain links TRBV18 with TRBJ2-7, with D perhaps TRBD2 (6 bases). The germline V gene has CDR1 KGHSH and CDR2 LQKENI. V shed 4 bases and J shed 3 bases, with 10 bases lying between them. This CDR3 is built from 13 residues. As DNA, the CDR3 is TGTGCCAGCTCACGAGCGGAGGGCTACGAGCAGTACTTC. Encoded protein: CASSRAEGYEQYF. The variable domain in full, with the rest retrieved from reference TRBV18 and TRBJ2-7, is NAGVMQNPRHLVRRRGQEARLRCSPMKGHSHVYWYRQLPEEGLKFMVYLQKENIIDESGMPKERFSAEFPKEGPSILRIQQVVRGDSAAYFCASSRAEGYEQYFGPGTRLTVT.

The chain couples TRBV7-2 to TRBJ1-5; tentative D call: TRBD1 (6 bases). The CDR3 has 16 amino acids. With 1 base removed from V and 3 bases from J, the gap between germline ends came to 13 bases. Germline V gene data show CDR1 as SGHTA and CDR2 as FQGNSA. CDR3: CASSLVAGANNQPQHF. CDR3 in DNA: TGTGCCAGCAGCTTAGTGGCAGGGGCTAACAATCAGCCCCAGCATTTT.

The CDR3 DNA is TGTGCCAGCTCACCTTCCGACAGGGGCCATGGAAACACCATATATTTT. This gives the protein CASSPSDRGHGNTIYF. This rearrangement joins TRBV18 to TRBJ1-3; 8 nucleotides match TRBD1. Germline V CDR1 and CDR2: KGHSH, LQKENI. The V gene end was trimmed by 3 bases and the J gene end by 3 bases; junction bases not matched to a gene: 7. CDR3 length: 16 residues.

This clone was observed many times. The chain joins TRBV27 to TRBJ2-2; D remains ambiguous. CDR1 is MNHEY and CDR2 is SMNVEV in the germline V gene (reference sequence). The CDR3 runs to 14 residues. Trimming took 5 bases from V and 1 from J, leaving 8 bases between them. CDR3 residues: CASSPYLNTGELFF. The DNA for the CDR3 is TGTGCCAGCAGTCCCTATTTGAACACCGGGGAGCTGTTTTTT.

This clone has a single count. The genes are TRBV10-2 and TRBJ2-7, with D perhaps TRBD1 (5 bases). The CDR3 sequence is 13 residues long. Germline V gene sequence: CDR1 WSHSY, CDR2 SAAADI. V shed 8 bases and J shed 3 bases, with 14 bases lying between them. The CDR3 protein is CASQWGSYYEQYF. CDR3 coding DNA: TGCGCCAGCCAATGGGGCAGTTACTACGAGCAGTACTTC.

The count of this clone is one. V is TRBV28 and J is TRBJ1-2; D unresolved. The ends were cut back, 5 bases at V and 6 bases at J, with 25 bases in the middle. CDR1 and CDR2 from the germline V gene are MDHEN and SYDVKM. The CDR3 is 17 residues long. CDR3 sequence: CASSPPSYSGGPHGYTF. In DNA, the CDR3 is TGTGCCAGCAGTCCCCCATCGTATTCGGGCGGCCCACATGGCTACACCTTC.

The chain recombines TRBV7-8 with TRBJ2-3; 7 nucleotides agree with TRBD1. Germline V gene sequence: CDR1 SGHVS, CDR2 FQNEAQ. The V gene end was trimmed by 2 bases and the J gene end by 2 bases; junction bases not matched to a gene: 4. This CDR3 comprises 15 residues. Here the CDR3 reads CASSLRQGNTDTQYF. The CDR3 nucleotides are TGTGCCAGCAGCTTAAGACAGGGAAACACAGATACGCAGTATTTT. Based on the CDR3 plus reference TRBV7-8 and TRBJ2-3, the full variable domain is GAGVSQSPRYKVAKRGQDVALRCDPISGHVSLFWYQQALGQGPEFLTYFQNEAQLDKSGLPSDRFFAERPEGSVSTLKIQRTQQEDSAVYLCASSLRQGNTDTQYFGPGTRLTVL.

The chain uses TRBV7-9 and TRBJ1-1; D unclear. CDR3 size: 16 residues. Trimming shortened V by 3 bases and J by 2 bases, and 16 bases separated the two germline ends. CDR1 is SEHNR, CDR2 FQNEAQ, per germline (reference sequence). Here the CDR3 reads CASSFLPRVGNTEAFF. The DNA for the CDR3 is TGTGCCAGCAGCTTCCTCCCAAGGGTGGGAAACACTGAAGCTTTCTTT.

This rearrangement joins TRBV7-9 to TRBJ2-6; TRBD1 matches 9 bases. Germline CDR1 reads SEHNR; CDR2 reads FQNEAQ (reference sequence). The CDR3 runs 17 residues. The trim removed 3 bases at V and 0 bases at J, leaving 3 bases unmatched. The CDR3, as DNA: TGTGCCAGCAGCTTGGGGACAGGGATCTCTGGGGCCAACGTCCTGACTTTC. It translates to CASSLGTGISGANVLTF.

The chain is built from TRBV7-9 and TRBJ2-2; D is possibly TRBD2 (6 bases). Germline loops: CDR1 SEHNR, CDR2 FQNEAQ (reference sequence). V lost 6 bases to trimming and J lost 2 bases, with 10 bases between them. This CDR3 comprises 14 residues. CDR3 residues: CASSSGLNTGELFF. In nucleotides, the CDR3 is TGTGCCAGCAGTTCGGGACTTAACACCGGGGAGCTGTTTTTT.

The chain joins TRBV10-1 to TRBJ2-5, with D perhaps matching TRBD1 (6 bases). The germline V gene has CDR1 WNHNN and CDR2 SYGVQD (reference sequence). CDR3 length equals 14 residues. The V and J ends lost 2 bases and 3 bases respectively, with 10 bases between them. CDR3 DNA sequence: TGCGCCAGCAGTGAGAGCACAGGGAAAGAGACCCAGTACTTC. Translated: CASSESTGKETQYF.

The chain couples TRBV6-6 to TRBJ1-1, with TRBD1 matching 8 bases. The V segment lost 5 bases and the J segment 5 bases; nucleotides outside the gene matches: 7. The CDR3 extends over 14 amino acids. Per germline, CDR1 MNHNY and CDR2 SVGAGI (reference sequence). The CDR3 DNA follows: TGTGCCAGCAGTCCGCTTGGACAGGGTACTGAAGCTTTCTTT. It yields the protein CASSPLGQGTEAFF.

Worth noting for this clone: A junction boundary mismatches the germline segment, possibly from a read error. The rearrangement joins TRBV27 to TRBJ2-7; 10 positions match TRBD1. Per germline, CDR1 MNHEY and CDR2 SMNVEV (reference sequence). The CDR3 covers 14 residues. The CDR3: CASSLDQGQGPSEF. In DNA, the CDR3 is TGTGCCAGCAGTTTAGATCAGGGACAGGGGCCTTCAGAGTTC.

The CDR3 reads CASSLTGGSEQYF. The CDR3 DNA reads TGTGCCAGCAGCTTAACGGGAGGGTCCGAGCAGTACTTC. The genes are TRBV5-6 and TRBJ2-7; 8 nucleotides match TRBD2. The trim removed 2 bases at V and 6 bases at J, leaving 4 bases unmatched. This CDR3 has 13 residues. Germline CDR1 reads SGHDT; CDR2 reads YYEEEE.

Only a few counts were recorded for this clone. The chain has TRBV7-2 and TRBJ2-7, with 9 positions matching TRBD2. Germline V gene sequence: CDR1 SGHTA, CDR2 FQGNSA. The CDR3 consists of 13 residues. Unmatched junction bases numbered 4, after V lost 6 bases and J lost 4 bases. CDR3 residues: CASSRLAEYEQYF. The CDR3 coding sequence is TGTGCCAGCAGTCGACTAGCGGAGTACGAGCAGTACTTC.

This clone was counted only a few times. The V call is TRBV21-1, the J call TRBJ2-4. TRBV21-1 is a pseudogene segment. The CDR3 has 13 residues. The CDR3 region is CAGSSGVKNIQYF. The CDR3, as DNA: TGTGCCGGATCCAGTGGTGTCAAAAACATTCAGTACTTC.

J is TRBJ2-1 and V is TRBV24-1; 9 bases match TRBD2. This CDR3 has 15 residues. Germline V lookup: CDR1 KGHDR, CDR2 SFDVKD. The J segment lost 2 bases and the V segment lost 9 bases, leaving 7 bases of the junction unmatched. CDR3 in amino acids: CATSLAGGAYNEQFF. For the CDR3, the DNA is TGTGCCACCTCGTTGGCGGGAGGGGCCTACAATGAGCAGTTCTTC.

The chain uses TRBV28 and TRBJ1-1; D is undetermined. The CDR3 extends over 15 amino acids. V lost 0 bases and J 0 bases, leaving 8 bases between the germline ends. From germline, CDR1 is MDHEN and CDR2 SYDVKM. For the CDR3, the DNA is TGTGCCAGCAGTTTATGGGGCGCTTTGAACACTGAAGCTTTCTTT. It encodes CASSLWGALNTEAFF.

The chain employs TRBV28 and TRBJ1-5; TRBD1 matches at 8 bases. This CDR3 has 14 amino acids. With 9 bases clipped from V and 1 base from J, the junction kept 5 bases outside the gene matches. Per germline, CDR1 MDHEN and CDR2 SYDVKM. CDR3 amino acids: CASKQGGSNQPQHF. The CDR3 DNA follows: TGTGCCAGTAAACAGGGGGGAAGCAATCAGCCCCAGCATTTT.

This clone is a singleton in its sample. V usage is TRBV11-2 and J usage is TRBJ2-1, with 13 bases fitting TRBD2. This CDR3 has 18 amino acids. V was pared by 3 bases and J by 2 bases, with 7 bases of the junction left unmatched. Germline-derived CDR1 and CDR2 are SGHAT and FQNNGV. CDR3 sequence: CASSFRTSGSLTYNEQFF. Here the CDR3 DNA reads TGTGCCAGCAGCTTCCGGACTAGCGGGAGTCTGACCTACAATGAGCAGTTCTTC.